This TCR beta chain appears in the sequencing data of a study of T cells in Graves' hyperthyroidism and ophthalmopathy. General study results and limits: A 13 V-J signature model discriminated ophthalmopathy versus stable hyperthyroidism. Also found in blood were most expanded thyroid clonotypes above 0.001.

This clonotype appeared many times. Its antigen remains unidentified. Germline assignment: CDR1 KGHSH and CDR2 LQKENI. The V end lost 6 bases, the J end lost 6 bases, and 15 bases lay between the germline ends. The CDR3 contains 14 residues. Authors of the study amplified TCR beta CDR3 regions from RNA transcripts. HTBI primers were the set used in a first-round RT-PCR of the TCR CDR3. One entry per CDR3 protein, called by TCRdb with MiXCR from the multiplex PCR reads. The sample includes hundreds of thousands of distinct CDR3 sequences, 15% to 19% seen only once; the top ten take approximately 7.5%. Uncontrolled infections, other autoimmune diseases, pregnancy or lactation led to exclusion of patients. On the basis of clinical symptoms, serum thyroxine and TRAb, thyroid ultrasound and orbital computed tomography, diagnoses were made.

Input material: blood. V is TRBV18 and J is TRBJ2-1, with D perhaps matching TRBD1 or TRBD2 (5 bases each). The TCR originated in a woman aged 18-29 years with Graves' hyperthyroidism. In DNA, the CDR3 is TGTGCCAGCTCTCCCCGGGACCGACTCAATGAGCAGTTCTTC. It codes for CASSPRDRLNEQFF. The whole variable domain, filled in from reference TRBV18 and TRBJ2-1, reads NAGVMQNPRHLVRRRGQEARLRCSPMKGHSHVYWYRQLPEEGLKFMVYLQKENIIDESGMPKERFSAEFPKEGPSILRIQQVVRGDSAAYFCASSPRDRLNEQFFGPGTRLTVL.